This TCR beta chain was captured by sequencing in a study of cytomegalovirus exposure and HLA in healthy donors (dated by TCRdb to 2017 to 2019). Turning to the overall study: An earlier analysis of roughly 500 of the donors reported about 260 Gb of sequence data and 117 million unique TCR beta sequences obtained from about 200 million T cells. An early release covering just under 650 HLA-typed donors comprised 300 to 350 gigabases of sequencing data and tens of millions of unique TCR sequences. Of the approximately 370 genotyped donors, 70% to 90% were placed in the genetic ancestry cluster associated with self-reported Caucasian donors. The study was designed to test whether signatures of past pathogen exposure could be identified by cataloging public T cell receptors. The study profiled the T cell repertoires of 666 subjects by immunosequencing and related them to cytomegalovirus serostatus. Along with the roughly 700-subject first cohort, a separate validation cohort of over a hundred different subjects was used. High-throughput TCR immunosequencing, statistical association of individual TCRs with disease status, and machine learning were combined to predict cytomegalovirus infection status. A later analysis re-analyzed previously published TCR beta repertoires from approximately 700 donors and added high-resolution HLA genotyping to study TCR occurrence patterns. Rather than using new phenotypic data, the later analysis identified candidate immune exposures from TCR beta sequences and from how often those sequences occurred across donors. To decide whether each TCR beta V gene segment behaved as functional or pseudogenic, an earlier analysis of fewer than 750 of the donors relied on high-throughput TCR beta sequencing. Alongside the repertoire data, information on donor age, sex, ethnicity and CMV serostatus was compiled. A later genetic analysis took genome-wide SNP genotypes for about 60% of the roughly 670 donors and used that subset as a discovery cohort. Every discovery cohort repertoire had been produced on one sequencing platform. Both class I and class II loci were covered by HLA typing, at four-digit resolution. The number of donors typed differed by locus, with about 629-640 for A, B, C, DRB1 and DQB1, about 500 for DQA1, approximately 580 for DPA1, and under 490 for DPB1. Several DR-DQ haplotypes were handled as single units for association and clustering, since linkage in the cohort was strong. Among about 360 genotyped donors of the cohort, an average of approximately 240,000 unique TCR beta nucleotide sequences were sequenced per donor, roughly 20% of them non-productive. What the study reported, not specific to this receptor: A few of the identified cytomegalovirus-associated TCR beta chains were confirmed in vitro to be specific for cytomegalovirus antigens. When HLA alleles, especially DR and DQ, strongly co-occurred, TCR associations were difficult to assign to individual alleles. Most TCR sequences were seen in very few donors, while some public TCRs were found in many individuals. A total of roughly 160 TCR beta chains were listed by the study as associated with cytomegalovirus. A group of highly shared sequence variants was considered likely to be a technical artifact of the sequencing pipeline. Correlated functional status among segregating V segments might reflect linkage disequilibrium, but an unknown experimental factor could not be ruled out. According to a later genetic analysis, donors in an Asian-associated ancestry cluster had fewer N-insertions in productive TCRs than the approximately 670-donor mean. According to the authors, the approach could potentially be generalized to other disease states and immunological phenotypes. In this cohort, only TCR beta chains were sequenced, and detectable features were limited by the absence of alpha or paired-chain data. HLA typing was unavailable for some donors at each locus, so association tests used only the typed subset. A later analysis reported that several top co-occurrence clusters appeared linked to parvovirus B19, influenza, CMV and Epstein-Barr virus. An association between a missense DCLRE1C variant and V-gene and J-gene trimming of TCR beta chains was found in a later genetic analysis and replicated in an independent cohort. Some IMGT-functional V segments, including TRBV6-2 and TRBV6-3, could not be distinguished by the 87-base-pair reads and were therefore excluded. Compared with equally common non-associated chains, HLA-associated TCR beta chains in a later analysis were more clonally expanded and had lower generation probabilities. Sequencing depth was assumed to be roughly uniform across donors in the presence/absence analyses, though that assumption may not hold. A later analysis associated 15,000 to 20,000 TCR beta sequences with specific HLA alleles at a false discovery rate of 0.05. A further reported finding was that TCR beta sequences accurately predicted the HLA-A and HLA-B alleles for most subjects in the first cohort. About 17 rarely observed V segments, including chromosome 9 orphons, were excluded from the earlier analysis of about 600 of the donors because counts were too low. An earlier analysis of approximately 570 of the donors showed that most TCR beta V segments appeared in productive rearrangements either about 87% or about 30% of the time, which broadly matched IMGT annotations. Immune exposure information for the cohort was limited to CMV serostatus. Cytomegalovirus status was reported to be diagnosed by the classifier with high specificity and sensitivity in both the original and validation cohorts. A later analysis found that most CMV-associated TCR beta chains appeared HLA-restricted, with HLA associations seemingly driven largely by CMV exposure. According to a later analysis, TCR association rates differed among HLA loci, with DRB1 alleles showing the most associated TCRs and HLA-C alleles showing the fewest.

Library preparation employed the immunoSEQ multiplex PCR assay. For the multiplex PCR, a mixture combining 60 forward primers for TCR Vbeta segments and 13 reverse primers for TCR Jbeta segments was used. The CDR3 region of rearranged TCR beta genes was amplified from genomic DNA with a multiplex PCR assay. Amplified TCR beta libraries were sequenced as 87-base-pair reads on the Illumina HiSeq System. The paper's data handling went like this. A later analysis counted about 82 million unique TCR beta chains across the roughly 700 repertoires, and 10 million to 12 million of these chains were shared by at least two donors. A nearest-neighbor algorithm error-corrected the raw reads and collapsed the reads into unique sequences, merging closely related sequences to remove PCR and sequencing errors. Alignment of CDR3 sequences to IMGT reference sequences was used to assign V, D and J gene segments. Each retained sequence needed at least a six-nucleotide match to both a V gene segment and a J gene segment. Rearrangements were classified as productive when the CDR3 lacked stop codons and remained in frame with V and J, and all other rearrangements were classified as non-productive. Following IMGT convention, CDR3 was defined as the stretch from the second conserved V-encoded cysteine up to the conserved J-encoded phenylalanine. In an earlier analysis of roughly 580 of the donors, sequences lacking an unambiguous match to a single V gene segment were excluded. In an earlier analysis of some 590 of the donors, V segments were called functional above 56.7% productive rearrangements and were called segregating when the between-donor standard deviation exceeded 5%. To diagnose cytomegalovirus status from the catalog of TCR beta chain sequences, a statistical classification framework was built. In a later analysis, V and J genes were assigned by comparing TCR nucleotide sequences against IMGT/GENE-DB human TR gene sequences. Using the TCRdist pipeline, a later analysis assigned CDR3 sequences along with most-parsimonious VDJ recombination scenarios. In a later analysis, each TCR beta chain was defined by its CDR3 amino acid sequence together with its V-gene family, and reads lacking a unique V-gene family were excluded. To address suspected cross-contamination and a sequencing artifact, a later analysis removed roughly 640 highly shared, low-generation-probability nucleotide sequences. In a later analysis, a clonal expansion index for each public chain was calculated from normalized within-repertoire ranks of inferred template counts. Generation probabilities in a later analysis came from a VDJ recombination model fitted to out-of-frame rearrangements, and those results were checked against IGoR. In a later analysis, hypergeometric tests were used to score TCR-TCR, TCR-HLA and TCR-CMV co-occurrence, with a repertoire-size bias correction applied to TCR pairs. A later analysis estimated false discovery rates by permuting HLA or CMV assignments 20 times. In a later analysis, co-occurring TCRs were grouped using DBSCAN, with TCRdist sequence similarity added in when clustering inside HLA-allele-positive subsets. For co-occurrence clustering, repertoires with fewer than 30,000 or more than 120,000 public chains were excluded, along with four to six repertoires with anomalous nucleotide sharing. Imported from immuneACCESS, the table was reduced by TCRdb to in-frame sequences with V and J called. These copies leave out some clones; in studies compared against another copy, an unresolved V gene accounts for under half, and the cause of the remainder is not known. The V and J calls and clone size were taken over from that table, and D and trimming were inferred from the DNA. The sample has roughly 130,000 clones on record, roughly four fifths of them singletons. The top ten constitute about 6% of the sample.

In this sample, this clone turned up once. The antigen it recognizes is unknown. No much larger clone exists at a distance of one base, and base qualities are not known. The CDR3 sequence holds 16 residues, the cysteine and phenylalanine included. Only the CDR3 DNA is retained, 48 bases long and in frame from the first base. V is cut by 0 bases and J by 2 bases, and the space between the germline ends is 14 bases. CDR1 LNHDA and CDR2 SQIVND were looked up in the germline V gene (reference sequence). The cohort consisted of 670 or so healthy bone marrow donors. At the time of sampling, every cohort member was nominally healthy, though immune exposures that went unrecorded were likely present. The donor was CMV seropositive and belonged to the group of some 290 seropositive cohort members. Each donor provided a peripheral blood sample, and peripheral blood mononuclear cells were used for TCR beta sequencing. The Qiagen DNeasy Blood Extraction Kit was used to extract genomic DNA from the blood cell samples.

The TCR comes from a woman between 45 and 65 years old in good health and CMV-seropositive. The specimen was PBMCs. This chain joins TRBV19 to TRBJ2-7; TRBD1 is a possible D gene, resting on 6 matching bases. The sequence in DNA is TGTGCCAGTAGTATAGATGTAGGGGGAACCGCCTACGAGCAGTACTTC. Protein translation: CASSIDVGGTAYEQYF.